Reported below is one T cell receptor beta chain. The record originates from a study of shared clonotypes between healthy human individuals. The protocol was immunoSEQ multiplex PCR, while the TCRdb copy is restricted to in-frame clones and leaves out a portion. Altogether 2 million to 3 million clones are present, 90% to 95% being singletons, with the ten largest covering roughly 0.39%. Between the trimmed V and J ends, which lost 0 bases and 5 bases, there was a span of 12 bases. Looked up from germline, CDR1 is SGHRS and CDR2 is YFSETQ. The CDR3 has 15 residues. The sequence derives from a man younger than 35 in good health. Some clones in this sample may be carry-over from other donors' samples. V and J are TRBV5-1 and TRBJ2-1; possibly TRBD1 for D (5 bases). The material sequenced was naive CD4+ T cells from PBMCs. The subset: CD45RA+ positively selected. DNA of the CDR3: TGCGCCAGCAGCTTGGTTGGGGCAAGCCACAATGAGCAGTTCTTC. It translates to CASSLVGASHNEQFF. Filled out from reference TRBV5-1 and TRBJ2-1, the complete variable domain reads KAGVTQTPRYLIKTRGQQVTLSCSPISGHRSVSWYQQTPGQGLQFLFEYFSETQRNKGNFPGRFSGRQFSNSRSEMNVSTLELGDSALYLCASSLVGASHNEQFFGPGTRLTVL.